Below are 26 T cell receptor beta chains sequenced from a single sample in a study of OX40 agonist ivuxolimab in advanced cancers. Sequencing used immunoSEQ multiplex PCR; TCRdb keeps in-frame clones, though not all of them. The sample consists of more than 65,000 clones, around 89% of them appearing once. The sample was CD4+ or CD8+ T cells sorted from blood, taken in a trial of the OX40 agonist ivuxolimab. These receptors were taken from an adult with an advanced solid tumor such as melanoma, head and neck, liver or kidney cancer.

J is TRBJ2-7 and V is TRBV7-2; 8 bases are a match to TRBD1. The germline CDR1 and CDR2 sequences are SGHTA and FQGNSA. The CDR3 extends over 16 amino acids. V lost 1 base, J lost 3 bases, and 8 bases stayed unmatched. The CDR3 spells CASSLGAGGGYYEQYF. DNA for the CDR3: TGTGCCAGCAGCTTAGGGGCAGGGGGCGGATACTACGAGCAGTACTTC.

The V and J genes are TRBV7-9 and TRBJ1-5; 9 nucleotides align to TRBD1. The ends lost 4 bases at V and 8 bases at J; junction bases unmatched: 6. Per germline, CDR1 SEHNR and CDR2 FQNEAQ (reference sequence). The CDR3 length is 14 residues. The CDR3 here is CASSSDRGREPQHF. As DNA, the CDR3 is TGTGCCAGCAGCTCGGACAGGGGAAGGGAGCCCCAGCATTTT. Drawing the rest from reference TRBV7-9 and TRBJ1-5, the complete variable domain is DTGVSQNPRHKITKRGQNVTFRCDPISEHNRLYWYRQTLGQGPEFLTYFQNEAQLEKSRLLSDRFSAERPKGSFSTLEIQRTEQGDSAMYLCASSSDRGREPQHFGDGTRLSIL.

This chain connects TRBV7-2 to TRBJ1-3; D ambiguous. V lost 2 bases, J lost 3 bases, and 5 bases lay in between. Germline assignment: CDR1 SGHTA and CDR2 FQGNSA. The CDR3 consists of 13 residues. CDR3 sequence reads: CASSLLYGNTIYF. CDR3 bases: TGTGCCAGCAGCTTACTATATGGAAACACCATATATTTT.

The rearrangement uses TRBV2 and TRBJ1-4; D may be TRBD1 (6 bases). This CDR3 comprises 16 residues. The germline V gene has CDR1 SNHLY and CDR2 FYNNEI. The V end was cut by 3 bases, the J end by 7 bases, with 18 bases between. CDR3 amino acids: CASSDQGRGFREKLFF. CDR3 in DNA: TGTGCCAGCAGTGATCAGGGGCGCGGGTTTCGTGAAAAACTGTTTTTT.

The CDR3 nucleotides read TGCGCCAGCAGGGCGGACAGGGGGCCCTACAATGAGCAGTTCTTC. Amino acids: CASRADRGPYNEQFF. V is TRBV10-2 and J is TRBJ2-1, with TRBD1 matching 11 bases. V shed 6 bases and J 2 bases; nucleotides not matched to a gene: 3. The CDR3 spans 15 residues. Germline loops: CDR1 WSHSY, CDR2 SAAADI.

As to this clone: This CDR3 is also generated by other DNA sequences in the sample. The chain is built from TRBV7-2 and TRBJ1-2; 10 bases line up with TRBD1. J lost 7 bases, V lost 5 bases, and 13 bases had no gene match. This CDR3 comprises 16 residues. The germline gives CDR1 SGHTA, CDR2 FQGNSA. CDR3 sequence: CASSPSPGQGYGGYTF. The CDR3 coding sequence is TGTGCCAGCAGCCCTAGCCCGGGACAGGGGTATGGTGGCTACACCTTC.

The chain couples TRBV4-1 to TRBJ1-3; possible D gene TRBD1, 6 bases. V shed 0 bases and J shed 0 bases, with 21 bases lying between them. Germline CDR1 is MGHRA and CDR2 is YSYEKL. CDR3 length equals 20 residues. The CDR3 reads CASSQERGQPPVRSGNTIYF. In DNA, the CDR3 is TGCGCCAGCAGCCAAGAGCGGGGACAACCACCAGTACGCTCTGGAAACACCATATATTTT.

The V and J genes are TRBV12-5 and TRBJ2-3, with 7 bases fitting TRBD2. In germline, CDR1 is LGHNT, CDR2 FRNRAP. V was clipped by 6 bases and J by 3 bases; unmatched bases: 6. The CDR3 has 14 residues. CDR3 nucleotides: TGTGCTAGTGGGGGCGGGAGTTATACAGATACGCAGTATTTT. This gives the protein CASGGGSYTDTQYF.

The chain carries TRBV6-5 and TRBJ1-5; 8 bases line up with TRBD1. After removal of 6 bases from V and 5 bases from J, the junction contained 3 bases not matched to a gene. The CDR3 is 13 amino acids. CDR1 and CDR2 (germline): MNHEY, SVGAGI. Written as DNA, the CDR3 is TGTGCCAGCAGCCAGGGGGCCTATCAGCCCCAGCATTTT. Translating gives CASSQGAYQPQHF.

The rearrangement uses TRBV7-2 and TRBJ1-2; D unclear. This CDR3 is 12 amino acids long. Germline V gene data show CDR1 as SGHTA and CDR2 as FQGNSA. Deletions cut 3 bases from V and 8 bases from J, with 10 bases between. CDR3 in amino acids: CASSFHRGGYTF. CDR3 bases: TGTGCCAGCAGCTTTCATCGGGGAGGCTACACCTTC.

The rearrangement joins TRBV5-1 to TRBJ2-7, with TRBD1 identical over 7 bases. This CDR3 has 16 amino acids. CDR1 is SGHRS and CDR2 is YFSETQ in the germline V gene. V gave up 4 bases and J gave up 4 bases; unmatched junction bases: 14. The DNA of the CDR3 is TGCGCCAGCAGCGCGGCGGATGTGACAGGGAAATACGAGCAGTACTTC. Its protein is CASSAADVTGKYEQYF.

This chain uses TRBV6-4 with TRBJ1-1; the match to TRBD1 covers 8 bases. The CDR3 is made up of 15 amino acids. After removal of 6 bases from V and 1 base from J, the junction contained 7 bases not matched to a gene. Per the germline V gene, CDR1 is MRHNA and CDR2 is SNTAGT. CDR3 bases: TGTGCCAGCAGGCCAAGACAGGGGAGGAACACTGAAGCTTTCTTT. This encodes CASRPRQGRNTEAFF.

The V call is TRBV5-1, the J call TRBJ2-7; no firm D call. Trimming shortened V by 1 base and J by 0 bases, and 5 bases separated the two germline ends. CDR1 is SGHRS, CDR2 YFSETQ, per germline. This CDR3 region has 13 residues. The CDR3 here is CASSLPSSYEQYF. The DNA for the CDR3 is TGCGCCAGCAGCTTGCCCAGCTCCTACGAGCAGTACTTC.

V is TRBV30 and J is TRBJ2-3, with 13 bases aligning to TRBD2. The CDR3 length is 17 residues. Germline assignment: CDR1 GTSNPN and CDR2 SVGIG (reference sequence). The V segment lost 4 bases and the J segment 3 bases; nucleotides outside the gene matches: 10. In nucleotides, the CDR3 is TGTGCCTGGAAGATCGGACTAGCGGGAGATGTTACAGATACGCAGTATTTT. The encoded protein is CAWKIGLAGDVTDTQYF.

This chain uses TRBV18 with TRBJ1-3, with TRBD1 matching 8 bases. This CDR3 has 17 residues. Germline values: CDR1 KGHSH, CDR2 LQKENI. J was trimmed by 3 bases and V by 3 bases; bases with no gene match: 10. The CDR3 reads CASSPRRQGIGGNTIYF. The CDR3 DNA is TGTGCCAGCTCACCGCGCCGACAGGGGATAGGTGGAAACACCATATATTTT.

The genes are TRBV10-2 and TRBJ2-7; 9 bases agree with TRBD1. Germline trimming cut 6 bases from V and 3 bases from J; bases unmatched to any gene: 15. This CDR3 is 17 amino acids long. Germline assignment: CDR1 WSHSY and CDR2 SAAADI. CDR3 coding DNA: TGCGCCAGCAGGGGGGGAACACAGGGGGCCCTTCTCTACGAGCAGTACTTC. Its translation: CASRGGTQGALLYEQYF.

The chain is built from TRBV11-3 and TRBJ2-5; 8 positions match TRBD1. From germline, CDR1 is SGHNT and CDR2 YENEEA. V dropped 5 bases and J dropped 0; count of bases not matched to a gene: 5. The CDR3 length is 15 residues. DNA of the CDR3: TGTGCCAGCAGCCCCAGGACAGGGCACCAAGAGACCCAGTACTTC. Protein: CASSPRTGHQETQYF.

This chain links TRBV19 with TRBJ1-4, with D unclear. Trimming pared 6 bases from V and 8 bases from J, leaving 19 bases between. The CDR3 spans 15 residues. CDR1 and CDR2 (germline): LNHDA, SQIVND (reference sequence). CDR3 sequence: CASRSPAGGFEKLFF. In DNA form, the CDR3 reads TGTGCCAGTAGATCCCCCGCAGGCGGGTTCGAAAAACTGTTTTTT.

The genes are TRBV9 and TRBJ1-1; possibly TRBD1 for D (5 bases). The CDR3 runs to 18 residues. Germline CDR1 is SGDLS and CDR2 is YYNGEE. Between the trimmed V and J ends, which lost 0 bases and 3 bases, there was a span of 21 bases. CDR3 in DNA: TGTGCCAGCAGCGTAGCCTTCGGACGAACCGGGGGGGACACTGAAGCTTTCTTT. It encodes CASSVAFGRTGGDTEAFF.

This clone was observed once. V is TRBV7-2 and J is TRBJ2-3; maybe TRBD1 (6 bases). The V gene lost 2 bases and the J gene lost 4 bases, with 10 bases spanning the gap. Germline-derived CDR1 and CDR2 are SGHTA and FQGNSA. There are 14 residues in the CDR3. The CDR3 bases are TGTGCCAGCAGCTTACAGGGGAGTCCAGATACGCAGTATTTT. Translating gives CASSLQGSPDTQYF.

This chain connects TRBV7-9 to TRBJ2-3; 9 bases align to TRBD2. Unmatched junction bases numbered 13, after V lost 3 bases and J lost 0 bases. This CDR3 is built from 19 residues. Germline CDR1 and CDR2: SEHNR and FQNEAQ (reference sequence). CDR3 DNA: TGTGCCAGCAGCTTGTACGAGACTAGCGGATACACTAGCACAGATACGCAGTATTTT. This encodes CASSLYETSGYTSTDTQYF. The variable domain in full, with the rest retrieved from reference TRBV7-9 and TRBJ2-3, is DTGVSQNPRHKITKRGQNVTFRCDPISEHNRLYWYRQTLGQGPEFLTYFQNEAQLEKSRLLSDRFSAERPKGSFSTLEIQRTEQGDSAMYLCASSLYETSGYTSTDTQYFGPGTRLTVL.

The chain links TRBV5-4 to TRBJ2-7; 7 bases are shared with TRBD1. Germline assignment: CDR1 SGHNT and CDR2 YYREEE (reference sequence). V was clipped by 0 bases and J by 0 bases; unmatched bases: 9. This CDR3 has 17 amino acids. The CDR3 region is CASSLGQGPITSYEQYF. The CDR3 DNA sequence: TGTGCCAGCAGCTTGGGACAGGGACCCATTACCTCCTACGAGCAGTACTTC.

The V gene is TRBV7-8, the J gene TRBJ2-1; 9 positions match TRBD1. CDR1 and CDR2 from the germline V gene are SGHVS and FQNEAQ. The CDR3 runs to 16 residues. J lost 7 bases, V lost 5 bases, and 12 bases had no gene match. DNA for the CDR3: TGTGCCAGCAGCCTTCCATTAGGACAGGGGAGGAATGAGCAGTTCTTC. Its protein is CASSLPLGQGRNEQFF.

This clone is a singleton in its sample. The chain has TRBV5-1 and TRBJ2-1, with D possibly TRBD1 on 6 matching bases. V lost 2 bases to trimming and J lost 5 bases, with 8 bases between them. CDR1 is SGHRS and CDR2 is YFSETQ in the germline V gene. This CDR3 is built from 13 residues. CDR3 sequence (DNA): TGCGCCAGCAGCTTCAAGGGGGACAATGAGCAGTTCTTC. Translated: CASSFKGDNEQFF.

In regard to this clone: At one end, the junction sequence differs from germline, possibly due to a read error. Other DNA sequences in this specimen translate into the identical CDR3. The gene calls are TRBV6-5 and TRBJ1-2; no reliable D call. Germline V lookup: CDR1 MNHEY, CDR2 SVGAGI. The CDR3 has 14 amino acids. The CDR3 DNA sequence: TGTGCCAGCAGCTACTCCCAAGGTCGGGCTGGCTACACCTTC. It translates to CASSYSQGRAGYTF.

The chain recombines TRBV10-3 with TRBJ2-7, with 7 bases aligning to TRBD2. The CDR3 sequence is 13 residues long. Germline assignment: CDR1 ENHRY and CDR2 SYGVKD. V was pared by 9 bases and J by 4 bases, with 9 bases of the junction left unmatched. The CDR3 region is CAIRGGRGYEQYF. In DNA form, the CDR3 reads TGTGCCATACGGGGAGGGAGAGGGTACGAGCAGTACTTC.